Shown below are 20 T cell receptor beta chains from a single sample sequenced in a study of siplizumab effects on memory and regulatory T cells. The data were produced by immunoSEQ multiplex PCR, yet TCRdb's version contains in-frame clones alone and is incomplete. The repertoire holds about 13,000 clones, about two fifths seen once, with about 9.5% in the top ten. Kept together in coculture, the mixed lymphocyte reaction cells spent more than five days at 37°C. Their recognized antigens are unknown. Sequenced material: CFSE-low (dividing) CD8+ T cells sorted from an allogeneic mixed lymphocyte reaction. Receptors were obtained from a human donor in good health; the cells came from an allogeneic mixed lymphocyte reaction.

This clone has a count of ten or more. The gene calls are TRBV27 and TRBJ2-3, with a weak D call TRBD2 (5 bases). Between the trimmed V and J ends, which lost 5 bases and 2 bases, there was a span of 11 bases. The CDR3 consists of 14 residues. Germline V gene data show CDR1 as MNHEY and CDR2 as SMNVEV (reference sequence). This chain's CDR3 is CASSLGVLTDTQYF. DNA of the CDR3: TGTGCCAGCAGTCTCGGGGTGCTCACAGATACGCAGTATTTT.

This clone was found a few times. V usage is TRBV6-5 and J usage is TRBJ2-2; no clear D gene. Germline V gene lookup returns CDR1 MNHEY and CDR2 SVGAGI. The CDR3 length is 14 residues. V was shortened by 6 bases and J by 4 bases, with 12 bases between the two germline ends. The CDR3 nucleotides read TGTGCCAGCAGGTCCCTTGGTGGCACCGGGGAGCTGTTTTTT. Amino acid sequence: CASRSLGGTGELFF.

The V call is TRBV5-4, the J call TRBJ1-6; the D gene is possibly TRBD1 (6 bases). V was trimmed by 0 bases and J by 12 bases, leaving 22 bases between them. The germline V gene encodes CDR1 SGHNT and CDR2 YYREEE (reference sequence). The CDR3 contains 17 residues. Here the CDR3 reads CASSLVYGGASPEPLHF. In nucleotides, the CDR3 is TGTGCCAGCAGCTTGGTTTACGGGGGCGCGAGTCCGGAACCCCTCCACTTT.

This clone was counted between two and nine times. The gene calls are TRBV5-1 and TRBJ1-4; no definite D call. The CDR3 totals 13 residues. Germline loops: CDR1 SGHRS, CDR2 YFSETQ. With 1 base removed from V and 6 bases from J, the gap between germline ends came to 7 bases. CDR3 nucleotides: TGCGCCAGCAGCTTGTCAGTTGATGAAAAACTGTTTTTT. Its protein is CASSLSVDEKLFF.

This clone was picked up a small number of times. This rearrangement joins TRBV5-1 to TRBJ2-1; 8 positions agree with TRBD2. CDR3 size: 17 residues. The ends lost 1 base at V and 6 bases at J; junction bases unmatched: 12. Germline V lookup: CDR1 SGHRS, CDR2 YFSETQ. This CDR3 reads CASSLLGGLVLGNEQFF. The CDR3 nucleotides are TGCGCCAGCAGCTTGCTCGGGGGACTAGTCCTGGGCAATGAGCAGTTCTTC.

V and J are TRBV6-5 and TRBJ1-2, with 8 positions matching TRBD1. V trimming: 4 bases; J trimming: 3 bases; junction bases outside the gene matches: 10. The germline gives CDR1 MNHEY, CDR2 SVGAGI. This CDR3 comprises 16 residues. The CDR3 reads CASSSAPGQGHYGYTF. The CDR3 bases are TGTGCCAGCAGTTCGGCCCCCGGACAGGGACACTATGGCTACACCTTC.

This chain joins TRBV6-6 and TRBJ2-3; unclear D gene. Germline V gives CDR1 MNHNY, CDR2 SVGAGI (reference sequence). V was cut by 2 bases and J by 1 base, with 10 bases left in between. The CDR3 totals 15 residues. The CDR3 region has the DNA TGTGCCAGCAGTTACGTGCAGGCTCGCACAGATACGCAGTATTTT. Protein: CASSYVQARTDTQYF.

This clone qualifies as medium-sized. The rearrangement joins TRBV7-9 to TRBJ2-1; TRBD2 matches 7 bases. The CDR3 sequence is 16 residues long. The V gene's germline CDR1 is SEHNR and CDR2 FQNEAQ (reference sequence). The V segment lost 3 bases and the J segment 6 bases; nucleotides outside the gene matches: 11. CDR3 in amino acids: CASSLVVQAGANEQFF. The CDR3 DNA reads as TGTGCCAGCAGCTTGGTGGTTCAGGCGGGAGCCAATGAGCAGTTCTTC.

This clone came up once. V is TRBV27 and J is TRBJ2-7; D is possibly TRBD1 or TRBD2 (5 bases each). The V end lost 6 bases, the J end lost 5 bases, and 14 bases lay between the germline ends. The CDR3 totals 13 residues. Germline-derived CDR1 and CDR2 are MNHEY and SMNVEV (reference sequence). CDR3 region: CASSFGTSNEQYF. CDR3 coding DNA: TGTGCCAGCAGCTTCGGGACCTCGAACGAGCAGTACTTC.

The V and J genes are TRBV7-9 and TRBJ2-5; 9 positions match TRBD2. The CDR3 extends over 14 amino acids. Trimming at V came to 2 bases and at J to 2 bases, leaving 0 bases not matched to a gene. Germline V gene lookup returns CDR1 SEHNR and CDR2 FQNEAQ (reference sequence). The CDR3 protein is CASSLLAGQETQYF. DNA for the CDR3: TGTGCCAGCAGCTTACTAGCGGGGCAAGAGACCCAGTACTTC.

The genes are TRBV7-2 and TRBJ2-5; D remains unclear. The germline CDR1 and CDR2 sequences are SGHTA and FQGNSA. The CDR3 length is 14 residues. V shed 6 bases and J shed 5 bases, with 16 bases lying between them. CDR3 nucleotide sequence: TGTGCCAGCAGTCTCGGGCGGATCTCCGAGACCCAGTACTTC. Protein product: CASSLGRISETQYF.

This chain uses TRBV7-8 with TRBJ2-1; 9 nucleotides align to TRBD1. Germline CDR1 reads SGHVS; CDR2 reads FQNEAQ. V shed 5 bases and J 4 bases; nucleotides not matched to a gene: 6. The CDR3 extends over 15 amino acids. The CDR3, as DNA: TGTGCCAGCAGCAGCGGGACAGGGAATTACAATGAGCAGTTCTTC. Residues: CASSSGTGNYNEQFF.

The rearrangement links TRBV5-4 to TRBJ2-7; 8 nucleotides match TRBD1. CDR3 length: 15 amino acids. The V gene's germline CDR1 is SGHNT and CDR2 YYREEE (reference sequence). V dropped 4 bases and J dropped 0; count of bases not matched to a gene: 6. The CDR3 bases are TGTGCCAGCAGCGCCGGGACAGGAAACTCCTACGAGCAGTACTTC. Its translation: CASSAGTGNSYEQYF.

This clone was seen more than once but under ten times. The V call is TRBV7-9, the J call TRBJ2-7, with TRBD1 identical over 8 bases. The V gene end was trimmed by 3 bases and the J gene end by 0 bases; junction bases not matched to a gene: 7. CDR1 is SEHNR and CDR2 is FQNEAQ in the germline V gene (reference sequence). The CDR3 is 16 residues long. The CDR3 is CASSFLSGQGSYEQYF. The DNA for the CDR3 is TGTGCCAGCAGCTTCCTTTCCGGACAGGGCTCCTACGAGCAGTACTTC.

The chain links TRBV4-1 to TRBJ2-1; D perhaps matches TRBD2 (5 bases). The CDR3 is made up of 16 amino acids. The germline V and J ends were trimmed by 4 bases and 1 base, with 14 bases remaining between them. Germline assignment: CDR1 MGHRA and CDR2 YSYEKL. In DNA form, the CDR3 reads TGCGCCAGCAGCCCCGACCGGACGGGGTCCTACAATGAGCAGTTCTTC. This codes for CASSPDRTGSYNEQFF.

There are a few counts of this clone. The CDR3 is CASSDGTGVNYGYTF. In DNA, the CDR3 is TGTGCCAGCAGCGACGGGACAGGGGTAAACTATGGCTACACCTTC. The rearrangement joins TRBV9 to TRBJ1-2; 10 bases are a match to TRBD1. V was pared by 3 bases and J by 2 bases, with 4 bases of the junction left unmatched. This CDR3 contains 15 residues. Germline CDR1 reads SGDLS; CDR2 reads YYNGEE.

J is TRBJ2-1 and V is TRBV28; D unclear. There are 15 residues in the CDR3. With 3 bases removed from V and 0 bases from J, the gap between germline ends came to 9 bases. CDR1 and CDR2 from the germline V gene are MDHEN and SYDVKM. The CDR3 region is CASSFVLSSYNEQFF. CDR3 nucleotides: TGTGCCAGCAGTTTTGTCCTGAGCTCCTACAATGAGCAGTTCTTC.

By its share, this clone is medium-sized. CDR3: CATRHPQSNTIYF. Here the CDR3 DNA reads TGTGCCACCCGACATCCCCAGTCAAACACCATATATTTT. J is TRBJ1-3 and V is TRBV6-1; D unclear. V lost 10 bases and J lost 6, with 16 bases in between. Germline V gene lookup returns CDR1 MNHNS and CDR2 SASEGT. CDR3 length: 13 residues.

The gene calls are TRBV27 and TRBJ2-3; TRBD1 matches 7 bases. V trimming: 4 bases; J trimming: 0 bases; junction bases outside the gene matches: 4. Germline V lookup: CDR1 MNHEY, CDR2 SMNVEV (reference sequence). The CDR3 extends over 15 amino acids. The CDR3: CASSWGTVSTDTQYF. CDR3 coding DNA: TGTGCCAGCAGTTGGGGGACAGTGAGCACAGATACGCAGTATTTT.

CDR3 protein: CASSPGTSGSSYEQYF. For the CDR3, the DNA is TGTGCCAGCAGCCCGGGGACTAGCGGGAGTTCCTACGAGCAGTACTTC. The chain has TRBV4-2 and TRBJ2-7; 14 bases agree with TRBD2. In germline, CDR1 is LGHNA, CDR2 YNFKEQ. Unmatched junction bases numbered 3, after V lost 4 bases and J lost 1 base. This CDR3 is built from 16 residues.